This paragraph covers one T cell receptor (beta chain) sequence. The CDR3 is 15 amino acids. Deletions cut 5 bases from V and 3 bases from J, with 13 bases between. Germline CDR1 SGHVS, CDR2 FNYEAQ. This record belongs to a study of human T cells and chemical hapten exposure. Time point: patch test 2, 6 weeks after DPC sensitization. Treatment: therapeutic diphenylcyclopropenone sensitization with weekly scalp DPC. TCRdb reanalysed the RACE reads using MiXCR and keeps one entry per CDR3 protein. The sample shows around 99,000 distinct CDR3 sequences, roughly a tenth of them seen only once. The origin of this receptor is a woman in her 40s with alopecia areata. Some clones in this sample may be carry-over from other donors' samples. The chain links TRBV7-6 to TRBJ2-2, with D possibly matching TRBD2 (5 bases). The source material was whole blood, sampled in connection with sensitization to the hapten diphenylcyclopropenone (DPC). CDR3 sequence (DNA): TGTGCCAGCAGCCAGAGGCAAGCGGACACCGGGGAGCTGTTTTTT. Protein sequence: CASSQRQADTGELFF.